Below are 17 T cell receptor beta chains sequenced from a single sample in a study of blood T cell repertoires in COVID-19. The assay was immunoSEQ multiplex PCR, and TCRdb's table has in-frame clones only and misses some. The sample carries some 53,000 clones, 90% recorded once. Specimen: peripheral blood. All receptors come from a human donor in a cohort sampled during active COVID-19.

The chain combines TRBV20-1 with TRBJ2-1; 7 positions agree with TRBD2. The CDR3 has 14 residues. V gave up 3 bases and J gave up 9 bases; unmatched junction bases: 11. Germline V gene data show CDR1 as DFQATT and CDR2 as SNEGSKA (reference sequence). CDR3 nucleotide sequence: TGCAGTGCTAGTTCTCAGGCGGGGGTCGGTGAGCAGTTCTTC. Translating gives CSASSQAGVGEQFF.

This sequence joins TRBV4-2 and TRBJ2-7; 12 bases align to TRBD2. V lost 1 base to trimming and J lost 4 bases; unmatched junction nucleotides: 5. Per the germline V gene, CDR1 is LGHNA and CDR2 is YNFKEQ. This CDR3 comprises 16 residues. The CDR3 sequence: CASSQAGTSGRYEQYF. CDR3 in DNA: TGTGCCAGCAGCCAAGCTGGCACTAGCGGGAGGTACGAGCAGTACTTC.

The chain links TRBV6-5 to TRBJ2-2; TRBD2 is a possible D gene (6 bases). CDR1 and CDR2 from the germline V gene are MNHEY and SVGAGI. V was pared by 9 bases and J by 7 bases, with 15 bases between. The CDR3 totals 13 residues. The CDR3 reads CASCGIGIGELFF. The CDR3 bases are TGTGCCAGTTGCGGGATTGGCATCGGGGAGCTGTTTTTT.

This chain connects TRBV5-1 to TRBJ2-1; 8 positions agree with TRBD2. The CDR3 is 14 residues long. The V gene end was trimmed by 4 bases and the J gene end by 6 bases; junction bases not matched to a gene: 6. Germline CDR1 is SGHRS and CDR2 is YFSETQ. Here the CDR3 DNA reads TGCGCCAGCAGCGGCGGGACTAGTTTCAATGAGCAGTTCTTC. Translation: CASSGGTSFNEQFF.

V usage is TRBV29-1 and J usage is TRBJ2-1, with 10 positions matching TRBD2. V was pared by 3 bases and J by 9 bases, with 8 bases of the junction left unmatched. In germline, CDR1 is SQVTM, CDR2 ANQGSEA. This CDR3 has 14 amino acids. The CDR3 bases are TGCAGCGTTGATTCTAGCGGGAGTAGGGGTGAGCAGTTCTTC. Translation: CSVDSSGSRGEQFF.

This chain uses TRBV19 with TRBJ1-6; TRBD1 matches at 8 bases. The ends lost 5 bases at V and 10 bases at J; junction bases unmatched: 10. CDR3 length equals 15 residues. Germline CDR1 reads LNHDA; CDR2 reads SQIVND (reference sequence). The CDR3, as DNA: TGTGCCAGTAGTGAACGTGGACAGGGCCGGTCACCCCTCCACTTT. It specifies CASSERGQGRSPLHF. Supplemented by reference TRBV19 and TRBJ1-6, the full variable domain reads DGGITQSPKYLFRKEGQNVTLSCEQNLNHDAMYWYRQDPGQGLRLIYYSQIVNDFQKGDIAEGYSVSREKKESFPLTVTSAQKNPTAFYLCASSERGQGRSPLHFGNGTRLTVT.

The gene calls are TRBV30 and TRBJ2-1; 11 bases align to TRBD2. CDR1 is GTSNPN and CDR2 is SVGIG in the germline V gene (reference sequence). The CDR3 length is 13 residues. V dropped 6 bases and J dropped 5; count of bases not matched to a gene: 3. Here the CDR3 reads CACGTSGNNEQFF. CDR3 in DNA: TGTGCCTGCGGGACTAGCGGAAACAATGAGCAGTTCTTC.

J is TRBJ2-7 and V is TRBV5-1; no definite D call. V dropped 1 base and J dropped 4 bases, with 9 bases sitting between them. CDR1 and CDR2 (germline): SGHRS, YFSETQ. This CDR3 contains 13 residues. In DNA, the CDR3 is TGCGCCAGCAGCTTGCGCGGCCTTTACGAGCAGTACTTC. The encoded protein is CASSLRGLYEQYF.

CDR3 residues: CASSLGPSLQPQHF. In DNA, the CDR3 is TGTGCCAGCAGCTTAGGCCCTAGTTTGCAGCCCCAGCATTTT. The chain uses TRBV13 and TRBJ1-5, with unresolved D. The CDR3 extends over 14 amino acids. Per the germline V gene, CDR1 is PRHDT and CDR2 is FYEKMQ (reference sequence). V lost 0 bases and J 7 bases, leaving 10 bases between the germline ends.

The V call is TRBV15, the J call TRBJ1-2, with D unclear. V was shortened by 9 bases and J by 4 bases, with 15 bases between the two germline ends. The CDR3 sequence is 13 residues long. Germline V lookup: CDR1 LNHNV, CDR2 YYDKDF (reference sequence). The CDR3 coding sequence is TGTGCCACAGCCACCGGTGATTCCTATGGCTACACCTTC. Residues: CATATGDSYGYTF.

This chain links TRBV18 with TRBJ1-2; D is possibly TRBD1 (5 bases). The germline gives CDR1 KGHSH, CDR2 LQKENI. This CDR3 comprises 14 residues. The V and J ends lost 3 bases and 2 bases respectively, with 10 bases between them. CDR3 DNA: TGTGCCAGCTCACCGACAGCCGAGAACTATGGCTACACCTTC. Translating gives CASSPTAENYGYTF.

The gene calls are TRBV30 and TRBJ2-3; the D is unclear. V gave up 0 bases and J gave up 3 bases, with 13 bases separating them. The CDR3 loop spans 15 amino acids. Per germline, CDR1 GTSNPN and CDR2 SVGIG (reference sequence). CDR3: CAWSVHTPSTDTQYF. DNA of the CDR3: TGTGCCTGGAGTGTACATACCCCATCAACAGATACGCAGTATTTT. Full variable domain (remainder filled in from reference TRBV30 and TRBJ2-3): SQTIHQWPATLVQPVGSPLSLECTVEGTSNPNLYWYRQAAGRGLQLLFYSVGIGQISSEVPQNLSASRPQDRQFILSSKKLLLSDSGFYLCAWSVHTPSTDTQYFGPGTRLTVL.

Sample share makes this clone medium-sized (0.01 to 0.1%). The rearrangement joins TRBV5-1 to TRBJ2-3; maybe TRBD1 (5 bases). CDR3 length equals 14 residues. V was shortened by 0 bases and J by 2 bases, with 7 bases between the two germline ends. Germline V gene data show CDR1 as SGHRS and CDR2 as YFSETQ. CDR3 sequence: CASSLGQSTDTQYF. For the CDR3, the DNA is TGCGCCAGCAGCTTGGGACAGTCCACAGATACGCAGTATTTT.

The chain couples TRBV15 to TRBJ2-2; perhaps TRBD2 as D (6 bases). Trimming pared 1 base from V and 7 bases from J, leaving 7 bases between. The CDR3 extends over 13 amino acids. CDR1 and CDR2 from the germline V gene are LNHNV and YYDKDF (reference sequence). The CDR3: CATSRVGGGELFF. The CDR3 DNA sequence: TGTGCCACCAGCAGAGTGGGGGGCGGGGAGCTGTTTTTT.

V is TRBV27 and J is TRBJ1-5; TRBD1 might be the D (6 bases). CDR3 length: 15 amino acids. Germline V gene data show CDR1 as MNHEY and CDR2 as SMNVEV (reference sequence). V lost 2 bases and J 0 bases, leaving 8 bases between the germline ends. The CDR3 DNA follows: TGTGCCAGCAGTTTACAGGGGAATAGCAATCAGCCCCAGCATTTT. It yields the protein CASSLQGNSNQPQHF.

The rearrangement uses TRBV27 and TRBJ2-7, with TRBD1 identical over 7 bases. V was pared by 5 bases and J by 5 bases, with 15 bases of the junction left unmatched. Germline-derived CDR1 and CDR2 are MNHEY and SMNVEV (reference sequence). CDR3 length equals 16 residues. The CDR3 region has the DNA TGTGCCAGCAGTCCCAGGGGTTGGGACAGTTCCCACGAGCAGTACTTC. Translating gives CASSPRGWDSSHEQYF.

This chain links TRBV9 with TRBJ2-5; no clear D. Germline CDR1 SGDLS, CDR2 YYNGEE. V dropped 4 bases and J dropped 5 bases, with 18 bases sitting between them. There are 15 residues in the CDR3. The CDR3 loop reads CASSPQVFVGETQYF. The CDR3 nucleotides are TGTGCCAGCAGCCCTCAGGTGTTTGTGGGCGAGACCCAGTACTTC.